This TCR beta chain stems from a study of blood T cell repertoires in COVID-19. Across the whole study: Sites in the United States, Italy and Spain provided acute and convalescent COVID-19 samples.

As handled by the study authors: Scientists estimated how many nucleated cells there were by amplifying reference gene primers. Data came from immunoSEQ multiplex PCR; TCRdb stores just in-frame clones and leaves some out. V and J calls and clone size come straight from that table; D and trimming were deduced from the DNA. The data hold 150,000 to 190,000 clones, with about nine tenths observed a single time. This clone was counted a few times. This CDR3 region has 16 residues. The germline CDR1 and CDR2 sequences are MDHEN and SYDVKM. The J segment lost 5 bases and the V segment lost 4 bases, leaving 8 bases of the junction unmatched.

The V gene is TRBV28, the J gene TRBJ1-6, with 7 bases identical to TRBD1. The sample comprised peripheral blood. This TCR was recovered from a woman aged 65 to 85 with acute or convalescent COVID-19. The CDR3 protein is CASSSSLGTDNSPLHF. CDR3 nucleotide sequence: TGTGCCAGCAGTTCAAGCCTCGGGACAGATAATTCACCCCTCCACTTT. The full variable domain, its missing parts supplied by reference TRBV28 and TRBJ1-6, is DVKVTQSSRYLVKRTGEKVFLECVQDMDHENMFWYRQDPGLGLRLIYFSYDVKMKEKGDIPEGYSVSREKKERFSLILESASTNQTSMYLCASSSSLGTDNSPLHFGNGTRLTVT.